This T cell receptor beta chain was found in a study of cytomegalovirus exposure and HLA in healthy donors. The study, taken as a whole, reports: Most TCR beta V segments were productive about 87% or about 30% of the time in an earlier analysis. Later analysis demonstrated an association between a missense DCLRE1C variant and TCR beta V- and J-gene trimming. Per a later analysis, 15,000 to 20,000 TCR beta sequences showed association with HLA alleles at 0.05 false discovery rate.

Germline CDR1 reads SSHAT; CDR2 reads FNYEAQ (reference sequence). The CDR3 covers 14 residues. V gave up 5 bases and J gave up 6 bases; unmatched junction bases: 7. Both 60 Vbeta primers and 13 Jbeta primers went into the PCR. The assay was immunoSEQ multiplex PCR, and TCRdb's table has in-frame clones only and misses some. Of about 170,000 clones detected, about 80% appear once; the ten largest clones hold almost 6.5%. As concerns this clone: Antigen specificity is unknown.

The sequence came from a man in his forties in good health and CMV-seropositive. The source material was PBMCs. V usage is TRBV7-7 and J usage is TRBJ2-5, with 9 bases lining up with TRBD1. In DNA form, the CDR3 reads TGTGCCAGCAGCCTCGGGACAGGGAGCAAGACCCAGTACTTC. Amino acid sequence: CASSLGTGSKTQYF.